Below are 14 T cell receptor beta chains sequenced from a single sample in a study of blood T cells in healthy people across ages. The second PCR ran about 7 to 12 cycles with a sample-barcoded 5' primer and J-beta primers. TCRdb fed the 5' RACE reads into MiXCR, producing one record per CDR3 protein. The sample shows 600,000 to 850,000 distinct CDR3 sequences, approximately 43% of them seen only once. The source material was blood. Receptors originate from an older woman in good health.

This sequence joins TRBV3-1 and TRBJ2-7; a possible D gene is TRBD2 (6 bases). CDR3 length equals 14 residues. Germline assignment: CDR1 LGHDT and CDR2 YNNKEL (reference sequence). V was clipped by 0 bases and J by 4 bases, with 10 bases between them. The CDR3 coding sequence is TGTGCCAGCAGCCAAGAGGACGGGAGTTACGAGCAGTACTTC. Protein product: CASSQEDGSYEQYF.

This clonotype has a handful of counts. This chain uses TRBV7-2 with TRBJ2-1; no definite D call. The CDR3 is 13 amino acids. Germline V gene data show CDR1 as SGHTA and CDR2 as FQGNSA. V lost 5 bases, J lost 6 bases, and 11 bases lay in between. The CDR3 spells CASSDTTVNEQFF. Here the CDR3 DNA reads TGTGCCAGCAGCGATACTACAGTCAATGAGCAGTTCTTC.

The chain recombines TRBV18 with TRBJ2-5; a possible D gene is TRBD2 (6 bases). Trimming took off 2 bases at V and 11 bases at J, with 21 bases between the two ends. Per germline, CDR1 KGHSH and CDR2 LQKENI. The CDR3 loop spans 15 amino acids. CDR3 bases: TGTGCCAGCTCACCAGGACGGGAGCGCTACAATGAGCAGTACTTC. It translates to CASSPGRERYNEQYF.

The genes are TRBV20-1 and TRBJ1-5; TRBD1 is a possible D gene (5 bases). The CDR3 spans 17 residues. Germline V CDR1 and CDR2: DFQATT, SNEGSKA (reference sequence). Trimming left V 0 bases short and J 4 bases short, with 19 bases between. The CDR3 reads CSARDWGREQPNQPQHF. CDR3 in DNA: TGCAGTGCTAGAGATTGGGGCAGGGAGCAGCCAAATCAGCCCCAGCATTTT.

This clonotype has just a few counts. This chain uses TRBV6-6 with TRBJ1-2; 7 bases map to TRBD1. From germline, CDR1 is MNHNY and CDR2 SVGAGI (reference sequence). CDR3 length: 15 amino acids. After removal of 7 bases from V and 0 bases from J, the junction contained 8 bases not matched to a gene. The CDR3 sequence: CASNTRDRPNYGYTF. In DNA form, the CDR3 reads TGTGCCAGCAACACCCGGGACAGACCTAACTATGGCTACACCTTC.

This clonotype was observed once. V and J are TRBV2 and TRBJ2-5; 8 nucleotides align to TRBD2. Germline-derived CDR1 and CDR2 are SNHLY and FYNNEI. The junction had 5 bases not matched to a gene; V was cut back by 6 bases and J by 2 bases. CDR3 size: 14 residues. CDR3 sequence reads: CASSALAAQETQYF. The CDR3 coding sequence is TGTGCCAGCAGCGCACTAGCGGCGCAAGAGACCCAGTACTTC.

As DNA, the CDR3 is TGCAGTGCTAGACGACGGGACAGGCCCTACGAGCAGTACTTC. Protein: CSARRRDRPYEQYF. The rearrangement joins TRBV20-1 to TRBJ2-7; 8 bases line up with TRBD1. There are 14 residues in the CDR3. CDR1 DFQATT and CDR2 SNEGSKA come from the germline V gene (reference sequence). V dropped 2 bases and J dropped 2; count of bases not matched to a gene: 5.

The rearrangement joins TRBV6-2 or TRBV6-3 to TRBJ2-7; D ambiguous. The CDR3 consists of 15 residues. V was clipped by 5 bases and J by 7 bases, with 21 bases between them. The germline V gene encodes CDR1 MNHEY and CDR2 SVGEGT. The CDR3 region has the DNA TGTGCCAGCAGTCCAGCGCAACCAGATTACAATGAGCAGTACTTC. Its protein product is CASSPAQPDYNEQYF.

V usage is TRBV12-3 or TRBV12-4 and J usage is TRBJ2-5; D unresolved. The J call may be wrong; the DNA end is better matched by TRBJ2-4. This CDR3 has 16 residues. Here the CDR3 DNA reads TGTGCCAGCACCCGCGACGGTCACATGGCCAAAAACATTCAGTACTTC. Its translation: CASTRDGHMAKNIQYF.

This clonotype was recorded a few times. The chain recombines TRBV3-1 with TRBJ2-2; 12 bases map to TRBD2. The CDR3 loop spans 17 amino acids. Germline V gene data show CDR1 as LGHDT and CDR2 as YNNKEL (reference sequence). V shed 3 bases, J shed 4 bases, and the junction held 6 bases outside the gene matches. The CDR3 DNA is TGTGCCAGCAGCCACACGACTAGCGGGAGTTTCACCGGGGAGCTGTTTTTT. Translated: CASSHTTSGSFTGELFF.

The chain recombines TRBV28 with TRBJ2-7; D might be TRBD2 (5 bases). The germline gives CDR1 MDHEN, CDR2 SYDVKM. The CDR3 totals 12 residues. V was shortened by 3 bases and J by 9 bases, with 12 bases between the two germline ends. The DNA of the CDR3 is TGTGCCAGCAGTTTTTTGGCCCGGGGGCAGTACTTC. This translates into CASSFLARGQYF.

This clonotype was detected a few times. The chain recombines TRBV28 with TRBJ2-6, with no clear D. Germline-derived CDR1 and CDR2 are MDHEN and SYDVKM. The CDR3 has 13 amino acids. Trimming stripped 3 bases from V and 4 bases from J, with 4 bases between. The CDR3 DNA follows: TGTGCCAGCAGTTTTGGAGGGGCCAACGTCCTGACTTTC. Protein: CASSFGGANVLTF.

This clonotype has a count of ten or more. The chain links TRBV18 to TRBJ1-2, with D perhaps matching TRBD1 (5 bases). Germline V CDR1 and CDR2: KGHSH, LQKENI. CDR3 size: 13 residues. V was clipped by 8 bases and J by 2 bases, with 12 bases between them. CDR3 sequence reads: CASSPQGNYGYTF. CDR3 bases: TGTGCCAGCAGCCCCCAGGGAAACTATGGCTACACCTTC.

The V gene is TRBV12-3 or TRBV12-4, the J gene TRBJ2-3; 7 bases match TRBD1. V was pared by 8 bases and J by 7 bases, with 6 bases of the junction left unmatched. The CDR3 loop spans 12 amino acids. DNA of the CDR3: TGTGCCAGCCAGTCAGGGGGATATACGCAGTATTTT. Translation gives CASQSGGYTQYF.